The 2 T cell receptor beta chains below all came from one sample that was sequenced in a study of CD4+ T cells in melanoma. The repertoire was sequenced with immunoSEQ multiplex PCR; TCRdb's copy has only in-frame clones and lacks some. The table records about 7,100 clones, 45% to 60% of them present only once. Sequenced input: cells from a culture (not recorded whether cultured in vitro). The receptors here all came from a human donor with melanoma.

This clone was seen a handful of times. The rearrangement links TRBV5-1 to TRBJ1-5, with D unresolved. From germline, CDR1 is SGHRS and CDR2 YFSETQ. The CDR3 covers 12 residues. The germline V and J ends were trimmed by 0 bases and 6 bases, with 4 bases remaining between them. CDR3 DNA: TGCGCCAGCAGCTTGGAGGGTCAGCCCCAGCATTTT. This sequence encodes CASSLEGQPQHF. The full variable domain, completed using reference TRBV5-1 and TRBJ1-5, is KAGVTQTPRYLIKTRGQQVTLSCSPISGHRSVSWYQQTPGQGLQFLFEYFSETQRNKGNFPGRFSGRQFSNSRSEMNVSTLELGDSALYLCASSLEGQPQHFGDGTRLSIL.

This chain joins TRBV30 and TRBJ1-2; no firm D call. The CDR3 covers 11 residues. Germline V gene data show CDR1 as GTSNPN and CDR2 as SVGIG (reference sequence). V gave up 6 bases and J gave up 4 bases, with 9 bases separating them. DNA of the CDR3: TGTGCCTGCGAATGGGGCTATGGCTACACCTTC. Its translation is CACEWGYGYTF.